Shown below are 31 T cell receptor beta chains from a single sample sequenced in a study of shared clonotypes between healthy human individuals. TCRdb keeps only in-frame clones here, not all; method: immunoSEQ multiplex PCR. The table records roughly 2.4 million clones, around 95% of them present only once. Sequencing was done on a sample of naive CD4+ T cells sorted from blood. The subset: CD45RA+ positively selected. The receptors come from a man between 18 and 29 years old in good health.

CDR3 in DNA: TGTGCCAGCAGTTTATCGGGGGGATCGGGAAACACCATATATTTT. It translates to CASSLSGGSGNTIYF. V usage is TRBV27 and J usage is TRBJ1-3, with D possibly being TRBD1 (5 bases). Germline lookup yields CDR1 MNHEY and CDR2 SMNVEV (reference sequence). V was pared by 0 bases and J by 4 bases, with 10 bases between. CDR3 length: 15 amino acids.

The chain combines TRBV29-1 with TRBJ2-1; 7 bases are shared with TRBD2. The germline gives CDR1 SQVTM, CDR2 ANQGSEA. CDR3 length: 14 residues. V was pared by 5 bases and J by 5 bases, with 9 bases of the junction left unmatched. CDR3 sequence (DNA): TGCAGCGTTTCGTCTAGCGGAGCAAACAATGAGCAGTTCTTC. It yields the protein CSVSSSGANNEQFF.

V is TRBV5-1 and J is TRBJ2-7, with 8 bases fitting TRBD1. CDR3 size: 18 residues. In germline, CDR1 is SGHRS, CDR2 YFSETQ. The V gene end was trimmed by 0 bases and the J gene end by 6 bases; junction bases not matched to a gene: 17. The CDR3 DNA sequence: TGCGCCAGCAGCTTGGAACCCCGGCGCCCGGACAGGGCTTCCGAGCAGTACTTC. It encodes CASSLEPRRPDRASEQYF.

Worth noting for this clone: This same CDR3 is encoded by further DNA sequences in the sample. The rearrangement joins TRBV6-5 to TRBJ2-5; tentative D call: TRBD2 (6 bases). CDR1 and CDR2 (germline): MNHEY, SVGAGI. The CDR3 runs to 13 residues. The V gene lost 5 bases and the J gene lost 1 base, with 8 bases spanning the gap. The CDR3 is CASSRSGQETQYF. CDR3 sequence (DNA): TGTGCCAGCAGTCGTAGCGGCCAAGAGACCCAGTACTTC.

The CDR3 DNA follows: TGTGCCATCAGTGAGTCTTATAACAGTTGGCAAGAGACCCAGTACTTC. As protein: CAISESYNSWQETQYF. The chain employs TRBV10-3 and TRBJ2-5; no reliable D call. The CDR3 covers 16 residues. Germline loops: CDR1 ENHRY, CDR2 SYGVKD. Trimming removed 0 bases from V and 2 bases from J, with 13 bases in between.

This chain links TRBV7-6 with TRBJ2-5; D uncertain. Germline V gives CDR1 SGHVS, CDR2 FNYEAQ. Trimming left V 3 bases short and J 0 bases short, with 8 bases between. The CDR3 has 14 amino acids. CDR3 coding DNA: TGTGCCAGCAGCTTTGGGCGCCACCAAGAGACCCAGTACTTC. It encodes CASSFGRHQETQYF.

The chain has TRBV10-2 and TRBJ2-3; weak D call: TRBD2 (6 bases). This CDR3 is 15 amino acids long. CDR1 and CDR2 (germline): WSHSY, SAAADI. V lost 3 bases and J lost 2, with 12 bases in between. The CDR3 DNA sequence: TGCGCCAGCAGTGATGTGGGGGGAGTCACAGATACGCAGTATTTT. Translated: CASSDVGGVTDTQYF.

The chain uses TRBV28 and TRBJ1-1, with a weak D call TRBD1 (6 bases). This CDR3 comprises 13 residues. Germline-derived CDR1 and CDR2 are MDHEN and SYDVKM. Trimming cost V 2 bases and J 9 bases, with 13 bases left between them. The CDR3, as DNA: TGTGCCAGCAGTTTAGGGGGGGCTATCCAAGCTTTCTTT. Protein sequence: CASSLGGAIQAFF. The full variable domain, in which reference TRBV28 and TRBJ1-1 provide the parts outside the CDR3, is DVKVTQSSRYLVKRTGEKVFLECVQDMDHENMFWYRQDPGLGLRLIYFSYDVKMKEKGDIPEGYSVSREKKERFSLILESASTNQTSMYLCASSLGGAIQAFFGQGTRLTVV.

V usage is TRBV19 and J usage is TRBJ2-7; 10 bases agree with TRBD1. The junction had 3 bases not matched to a gene; V was cut back by 3 bases and J by 1 base. Germline CDR1 LNHDA, CDR2 SQIVND (reference sequence). There are 15 residues in the CDR3. The CDR3, as DNA: TGTGCCAGTAGTATTCCGGGACAGGGGTCCTACGAGCAGTACTTC. Translation gives CASSIPGQGSYEQYF.

This rearrangement joins TRBV9 to TRBJ2-1; TRBD2 agrees at 7 bases. The CDR3 contains 16 residues. CDR1 is SGDLS and CDR2 is YYNGEE in the germline V gene. The trim removed 4 bases at V and 0 bases at J, leaving 7 bases unmatched. CDR3 residues: CASSRASGHSYNEQFF. The CDR3 nucleotides read TGTGCCAGCAGCCGAGCTAGCGGCCACTCCTACAATGAGCAGTTCTTC.

This clone was found once. V usage is TRBV5-1 and J usage is TRBJ2-5; the D gene is possibly TRBD1 (6 bases). Germline values: CDR1 SGHRS, CDR2 YFSETQ. The CDR3 runs to 15 residues. V was clipped by 5 bases and J by 1 base, with 15 bases between them. DNA for the CDR3: TGCGCCAGCAGATCGACAGGAGCGTCCCAAGAGACCCAGTACTTC. Translated, it gives CASRSTGASQETQYF.

The V gene is TRBV13, the J gene TRBJ2-2; perhaps D is TRBD1 or TRBD2 (5 bases each). The CDR3 contains 15 residues. Looked up from germline, CDR1 is PRHDT and CDR2 is FYEKMQ (reference sequence). V lost 6 bases, J lost 1 base, and 12 bases lay in between. CDR3 sequence reads: CASSKRGRNTGELFF. The CDR3 DNA follows: TGTGCCAGCAGTAAACGGGGCAGGAACACCGGGGAGCTGTTTTTT.

The chain has TRBV10-1 and TRBJ2-5; TRBD1 aligns across 7 bases. Germline V CDR1 and CDR2: WNHNN, SYGVQD (reference sequence). The V and J ends lost 3 bases and 4 bases, in that order; junction bases with no gene match: 2. This CDR3 is 13 amino acids long. In DNA, the CDR3 is TGCGCCAGCAGTGAAAGACAGGGAGAGACCCAGTACTTC. Amino acids: CASSERQGETQYF.

The chain links TRBV11-2 to TRBJ2-7; 10 nucleotides agree with TRBD2. Germline values: CDR1 SGHAT, CDR2 FQNNGV. The CDR3 length is 17 residues. Germline trimming cut 0 bases from V and 7 bases from J; bases unmatched to any gene: 12. The CDR3 DNA reads as TGTGCCAGCAGCTTAGACCCTCGGCTAGCGGGAGTGTGGGAGCAGTACTTC. Translation gives CASSLDPRLAGVWEQYF.

This chain uses TRBV6-1 with TRBJ2-1; D call uncertain. This CDR3 is 14 amino acids long. CDR1 and CDR2 from the germline V gene are MNHNS and SASEGT. The V end lost 6 bases, the J end lost 9 bases, and 18 bases lay between the germline ends. The CDR3 region has the DNA TGTGCCAGCAGGCCAACTCAAGAAAATGTTGAGCAGTTCTTC. It encodes CASRPTQENVEQFF.

The V call is TRBV6-1, the J call TRBJ2-7; no clear D gene. From germline, CDR1 is MNHNS and CDR2 SASEGT. The CDR3 extends over 13 amino acids. V gave up 4 bases and J gave up 3 bases, with 10 bases separating them. DNA of the CDR3: TGTGCCAGCAGTGGAGGCCCGAACTACGAGCAGTACTTC. Its protein is CASSGGPNYEQYF.

A note on this clone: Other nucleotide sequences in the sample specify the same CDR3. The chain carries TRBV18 and TRBJ1-1; 7 bases fit TRBD1. V shed 3 bases and J 1 base; nucleotides not matched to a gene: 2. Germline V lookup: CDR1 KGHSH, CDR2 LQKENI. This CDR3 is 14 amino acids long. Written as DNA, the CDR3 is TGTGCCAGCTCACCGGACAGGTCGAACACTGAAGCTTTCTTT. Protein sequence: CASSPDRSNTEAFF.

This chain links TRBV5-1 with TRBJ2-3, with TRBD2 matching 11 bases. This CDR3 region has 17 residues. J gave up 4 bases and V 0 bases, and 7 bases lay outside the gene matches. Germline-derived CDR1 and CDR2 are SGHRS and YFSETQ. The CDR3 DNA reads TGCGCCAGCAGCTTGGGACTAGCGGGAAATGTTGCAGATACGCAGTATTTT. It codes for CASSLGLAGNVADTQYF.

J is TRBJ2-3 and V is TRBV5-1; D is uncertain. Germline-derived CDR1 and CDR2 are SGHRS and YFSETQ. This CDR3 contains 16 residues. Trimming cost V 0 bases and J 4 bases, with 15 bases left between them. The DNA for the CDR3 is TGCGCCAGCAGCTTGGCCCTAGTTTTATGGCCAGATACGCAGTATTTT. This encodes CASSLALVLWPDTQYF.

A single count supports this clone. The chain has TRBV5-1 and TRBJ1-6; D gene uncertain. V gave up 0 bases and J gave up 10 bases, with 17 bases separating them. The germline gives CDR1 SGHRS, CDR2 YFSETQ. This CDR3 spans 16 amino acids. The CDR3 DNA sequence: TGCGCCAGCAGCTTGGGAAGTCCTGGGGTGGGCTCACCCCTCCACTTT. Its translation is CASSLGSPGVGSPLHF.

This clone was recorded once. The chain couples TRBV19 to TRBJ2-2; D is undetermined. This CDR3 region has 14 residues. V shed 5 bases and J shed 0 bases, with 7 bases lying between them. The germline V gene encodes CDR1 LNHDA and CDR2 SQIVND (reference sequence). CDR3 in DNA: TGTGCCAGTAGTGCGCTCACGAACACCGGGGAGCTGTTTTTT. Amino acid sequence: CASSALTNTGELFF.

V is TRBV7-9 and J is TRBJ1-1; D not certain. The germline CDR1 and CDR2 sequences are SEHNR and FQNEAQ (reference sequence). This CDR3 has 14 residues. V dropped 8 bases and J dropped 0 bases, with 13 bases sitting between them. The CDR3 region is CASRAAYMNTEAFF. CDR3 DNA: TGTGCCAGCCGGGCGGCCTACATGAACACTGAAGCTTTCTTT. Together with reference TRBV7-9 and TRBJ1-1, the CDR3 gives the full variable domain: DTGVSQNPRHKITKRGQNVTFRCDPISEHNRLYWYRQTLGQGPEFLTYFQNEAQLEKSRLLSDRFSAERPKGSFSTLEIQRTEQGDSAMYLCASRAAYMNTEAFFGQGTRLTVV.

The chain joins TRBV5-4 to TRBJ2-7, with TRBD1 matching over 8 bases. The CDR3 is 14 amino acids. The V segment lost 5 bases and the J segment 2 bases; nucleotides outside the gene matches: 6. The V gene's germline CDR1 is SGHNT and CDR2 YYREEE (reference sequence). The CDR3, as DNA: TGTGCCAGCAGTCAGGACAGGGATACCTACGAGCAGTACTTC. Its protein is CASSQDRDTYEQYF.

This chain connects TRBV5-1 to TRBJ2-7; 7 positions agree with TRBD1. The trim removed 6 bases at V and 3 bases at J, leaving 9 bases unmatched. CDR1 SGHRS and CDR2 YFSETQ come from the germline V gene. This CDR3 comprises 14 residues. As DNA, the CDR3 is TGCGCCAGCAACCCCAGGGGACAGAACTACGAGCAGTACTTC. Its protein product is CASNPRGQNYEQYF.

The V and J genes are TRBV7-3 and TRBJ2-3; D not resolved. V was clipped by 0 bases and J by 4 bases, with 11 bases between them. Germline assignment: CDR1 SGHTA and CDR2 FQGTGA. This CDR3 is built from 15 residues. The CDR3 bases are TGTGCCAGCAGCTTAACGGGGAATGGCGCAGATACGCAGTATTTT. It codes for CASSLTGNGADTQYF.

The J gene is TRBJ2-1, the V gene TRBV27; no clear D. The V end lost 4 bases, the J end lost 15 bases, and 19 bases lay between the germline ends. CDR3 length: 13 amino acids. Germline loops: CDR1 MNHEY, CDR2 SMNVEV (reference sequence). The CDR3 region has the DNA TGTGCCAGCAGTTCCCCCCCGCTAGATTGGTGGTTCTTC. Protein sequence: CASSSPPLDWWFF.

This chain connects TRBV5-6 to TRBJ1-3; D is undetermined. From germline, CDR1 is SGHDT and CDR2 YYEEEE. Trimming took off 0 bases at V and 10 bases at J, with 14 bases between the two ends. The CDR3 runs 14 residues. Here the CDR3 DNA reads TGTGCCAGCAGCTTGGCCCCCGCTCCGACGACCATATATTTT. It translates to CASSLAPAPTTIYF. The variable domain in full, completed from reference TRBV5-6 and TRBJ1-3, reads DAGVTQSPTHLIKTRGQQVTLRCSPKSGHDTVSWYQQALGQGPQFIFQYYEEEERQRGNFPDRFSGHQFPNYSSELNVNALLLGDSALYLCASSLAPAPTTIYFGEGSWLTVV.

To note about this clone: The same CDR3 also results from other DNA sequences found in this sample. V and J are TRBV18 and TRBJ2-7; 9 bases line up with TRBD2. CDR3 length: 13 residues. V shed 6 bases and J 4 bases; nucleotides not matched to a gene: 4. CDR1 is KGHSH, CDR2 LQKENI, per germline. CDR3 in amino acids: CASSQAGGYEQYF. CDR3 bases: TGTGCCAGCTCCCAAGCGGGGGGATACGAGCAGTACTTC.

CDR3 region: CATGRSAEGYTF. CDR3 bases: TGTGCCACCGGACGAAGCGCGGAGGGCTACACCTTC. The chain links TRBV28 to TRBJ1-2; D is unclear. V lost 10 bases to trimming and J lost 8 bases, with 17 bases between them. Germline V gene data show CDR1 as MDHEN and CDR2 as SYDVKM. The CDR3 covers 12 residues.

The chain couples TRBV6-1 to TRBJ2-4; D ambiguous. The CDR3 has 15 amino acids. The V end lost 1 base, the J end lost 7 bases, and 14 bases lay between the germline ends. Germline assignment: CDR1 MNHNS and CDR2 SASEGT. CDR3 loop: CASSEERFGYNIQYF. The CDR3 coding sequence is TGTGCCAGCAGTGAAGAACGATTCGGGTACAACATTCAGTACTTC.

J is TRBJ2-3 and V is TRBV5-1; D may be TRBD2 (5 bases). Trimming pared 0 bases from V and 6 bases from J, leaving 8 bases between. Germline V lookup: CDR1 SGHRS, CDR2 YFSETQ. This CDR3 has 13 residues. CDR3: CASSLVSVDTQYF. The CDR3 DNA follows: TGCGCCAGCAGCTTGGTTAGCGTTGATACGCAGTATTTT.